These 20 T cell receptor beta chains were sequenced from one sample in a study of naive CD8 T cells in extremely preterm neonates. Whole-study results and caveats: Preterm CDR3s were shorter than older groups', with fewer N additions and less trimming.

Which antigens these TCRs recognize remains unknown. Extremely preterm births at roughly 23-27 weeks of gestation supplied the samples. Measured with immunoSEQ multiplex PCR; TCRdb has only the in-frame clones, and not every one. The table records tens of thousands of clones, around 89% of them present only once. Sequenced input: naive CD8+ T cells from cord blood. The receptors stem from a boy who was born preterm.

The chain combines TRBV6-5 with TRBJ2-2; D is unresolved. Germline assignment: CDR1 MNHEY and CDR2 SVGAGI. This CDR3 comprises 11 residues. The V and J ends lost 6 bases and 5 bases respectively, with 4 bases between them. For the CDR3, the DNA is TGTGCCAGCAGGGGAACCGGGGAGCTGTTTTTT. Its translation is CASRGTGELFF.

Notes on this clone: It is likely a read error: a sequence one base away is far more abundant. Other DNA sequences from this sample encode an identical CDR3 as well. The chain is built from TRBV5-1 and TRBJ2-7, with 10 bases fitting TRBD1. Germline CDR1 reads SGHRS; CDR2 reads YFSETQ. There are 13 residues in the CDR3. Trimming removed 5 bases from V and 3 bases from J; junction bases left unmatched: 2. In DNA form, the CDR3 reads TGCGCCAGCAGTTGGACAGGGGGCTACGAGCAGTACTTC. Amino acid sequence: CASSWTGGYEQYF.

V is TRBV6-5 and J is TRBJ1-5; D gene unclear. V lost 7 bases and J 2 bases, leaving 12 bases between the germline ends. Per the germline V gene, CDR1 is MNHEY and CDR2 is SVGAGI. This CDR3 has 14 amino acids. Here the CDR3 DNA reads TGTGCCAGCACCAGTTGGTGGGGCAATCAGCCCCAGCATTTT. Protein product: CASTSWWGNQPQHF.

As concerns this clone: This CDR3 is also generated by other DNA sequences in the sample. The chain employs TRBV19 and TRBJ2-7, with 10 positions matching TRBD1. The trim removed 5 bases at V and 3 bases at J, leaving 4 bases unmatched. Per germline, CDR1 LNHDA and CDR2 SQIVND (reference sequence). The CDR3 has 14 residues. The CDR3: CASSPGTGVYEQYF. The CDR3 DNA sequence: TGTGCCAGTAGTCCCGGGACAGGGGTCTACGAGCAGTACTTC.

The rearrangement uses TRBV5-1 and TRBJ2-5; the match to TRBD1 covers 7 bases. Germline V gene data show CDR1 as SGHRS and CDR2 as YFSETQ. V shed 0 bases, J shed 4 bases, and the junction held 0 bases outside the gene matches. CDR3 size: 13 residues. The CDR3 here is CASSLDRGETQYF. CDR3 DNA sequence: TGCGCCAGCAGCTTGGACAGGGGAGAGACCCAGTACTTC.

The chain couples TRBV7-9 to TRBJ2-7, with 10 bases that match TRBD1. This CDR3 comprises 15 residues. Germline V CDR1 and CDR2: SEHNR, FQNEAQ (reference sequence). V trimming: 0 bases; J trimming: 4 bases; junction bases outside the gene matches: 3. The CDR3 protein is CASSLARDRGYEQYF. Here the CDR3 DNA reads TGTGCCAGCAGCTTAGCGCGGGACAGGGGTTACGAGCAGTACTTC.

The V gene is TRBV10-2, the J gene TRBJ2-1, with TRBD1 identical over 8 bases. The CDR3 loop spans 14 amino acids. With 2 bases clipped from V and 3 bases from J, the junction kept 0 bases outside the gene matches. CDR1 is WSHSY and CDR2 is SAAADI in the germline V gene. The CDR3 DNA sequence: TGCGCCAGCAGTGAGACAGGGGGCTACAATGAGCAGTTCTTC. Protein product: CASSETGGYNEQFF.

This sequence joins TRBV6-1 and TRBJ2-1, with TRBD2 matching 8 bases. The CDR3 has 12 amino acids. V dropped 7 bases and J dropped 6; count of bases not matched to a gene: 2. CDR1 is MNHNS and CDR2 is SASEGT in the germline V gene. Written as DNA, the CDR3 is TGTGCCAGCAAGCGGGGGATCAATGAGCAGTTCTTC. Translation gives CASKRGINEQFF.

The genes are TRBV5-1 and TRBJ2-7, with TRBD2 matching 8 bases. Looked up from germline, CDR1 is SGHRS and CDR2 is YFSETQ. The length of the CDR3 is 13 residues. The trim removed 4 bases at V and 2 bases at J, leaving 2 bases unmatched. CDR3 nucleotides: TGCGCCAGCAGCCAGGGACTAGCCTACGAGCAGTACTTC. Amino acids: CASSQGLAYEQYF. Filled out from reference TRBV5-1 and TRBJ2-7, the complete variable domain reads KAGVTQTPRYLIKTRGQQVTLSCSPISGHRSVSWYQQTPGQGLQFLFEYFSETQRNKGNFPGRFSGRQFSNSRSEMNVSTLELGDSALYLCASSQGLAYEQYFGPGTRLTVT.

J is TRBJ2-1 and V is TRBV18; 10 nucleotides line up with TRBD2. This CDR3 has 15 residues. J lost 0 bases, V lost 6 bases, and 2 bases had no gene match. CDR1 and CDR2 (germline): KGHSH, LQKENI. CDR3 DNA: TGTGCCAGCTCTATAGCGGGGGGCTCCTACAATGAGCAGTTCTTC. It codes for CASSIAGGSYNEQFF.

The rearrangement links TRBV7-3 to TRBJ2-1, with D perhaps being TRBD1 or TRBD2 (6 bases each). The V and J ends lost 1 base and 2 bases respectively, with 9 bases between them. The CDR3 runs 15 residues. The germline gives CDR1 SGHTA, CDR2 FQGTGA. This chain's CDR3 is CASSLRGDTYNEQFF. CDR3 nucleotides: TGTGCCAGCAGCTTAAGGGGGGACACCTACAATGAGCAGTTCTTC. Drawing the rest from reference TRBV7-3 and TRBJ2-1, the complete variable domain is GAGVSQTPSNKVTEKGKYVELRCDPISGHTALYWYRQSLGQGPEFLIYFQGTGAADDSGLPNDRFFAVRPEGSVSTLKIQRTERGDSAVYLCASSLRGDTYNEQFFGPGTRLTVL.

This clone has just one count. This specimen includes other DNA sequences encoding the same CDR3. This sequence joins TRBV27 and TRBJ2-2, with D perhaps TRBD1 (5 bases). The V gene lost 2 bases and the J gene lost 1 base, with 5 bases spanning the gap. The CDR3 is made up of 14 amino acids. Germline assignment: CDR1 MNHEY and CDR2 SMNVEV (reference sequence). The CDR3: CASSLGQNTGELFF. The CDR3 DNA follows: TGTGCCAGCAGTTTAGGACAGAACACCGGGGAGCTGTTTTTT.

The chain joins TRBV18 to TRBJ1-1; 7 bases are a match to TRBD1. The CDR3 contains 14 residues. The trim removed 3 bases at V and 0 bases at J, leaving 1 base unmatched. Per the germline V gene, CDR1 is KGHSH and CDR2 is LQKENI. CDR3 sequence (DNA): TGTGCCAGCTCACCGACAGGGATGAACACTGAAGCTTTCTTT. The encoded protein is CASSPTGMNTEAFF. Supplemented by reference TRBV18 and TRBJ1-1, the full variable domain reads NAGVMQNPRHLVRRRGQEARLRCSPMKGHSHVYWYRQLPEEGLKFMVYLQKENIIDESGMPKERFSAEFPKEGPSILRIQQVVRGDSAAYFCASSPTGMNTEAFFGQGTRLTVV.

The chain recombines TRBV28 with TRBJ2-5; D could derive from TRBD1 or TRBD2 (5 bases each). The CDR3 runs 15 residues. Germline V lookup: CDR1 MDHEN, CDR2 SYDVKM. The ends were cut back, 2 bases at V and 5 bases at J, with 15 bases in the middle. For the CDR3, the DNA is TGTGCCAGCAGTTTAGGGCAGGGCGGCGGGGAGACCCAGTACTTC. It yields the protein CASSLGQGGGETQYF.

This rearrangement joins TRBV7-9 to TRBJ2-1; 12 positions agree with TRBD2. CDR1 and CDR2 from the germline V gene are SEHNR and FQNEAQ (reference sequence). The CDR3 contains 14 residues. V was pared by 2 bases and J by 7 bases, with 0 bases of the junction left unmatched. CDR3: CASSLTSGGNEQFF. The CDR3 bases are TGTGCCAGCAGCTTAACTAGCGGGGGGAATGAGCAGTTCTTC.

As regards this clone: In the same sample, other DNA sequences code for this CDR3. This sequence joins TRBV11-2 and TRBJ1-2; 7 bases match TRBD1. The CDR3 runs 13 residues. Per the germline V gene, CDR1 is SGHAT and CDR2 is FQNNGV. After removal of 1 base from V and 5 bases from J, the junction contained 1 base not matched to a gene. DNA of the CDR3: TGTGCCAGCAGCTTAGGGACAGGTTATGGCTACACCTTC. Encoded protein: CASSLGTGYGYTF.

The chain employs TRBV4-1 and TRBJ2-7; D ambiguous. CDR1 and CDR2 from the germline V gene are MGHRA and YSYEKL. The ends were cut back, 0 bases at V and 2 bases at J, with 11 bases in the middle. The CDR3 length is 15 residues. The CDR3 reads CASSQDPTNTYEQYF. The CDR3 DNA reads TGCGCCAGCAGCCAAGATCCCACCAACACCTACGAGCAGTACTTC.

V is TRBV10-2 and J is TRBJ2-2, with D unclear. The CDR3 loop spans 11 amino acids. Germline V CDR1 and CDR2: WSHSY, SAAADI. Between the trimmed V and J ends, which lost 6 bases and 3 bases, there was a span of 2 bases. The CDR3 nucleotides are TGCGCCAGCAGGGACACCGGGGAGCTGTTTTTT. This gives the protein CASRDTGELFF.

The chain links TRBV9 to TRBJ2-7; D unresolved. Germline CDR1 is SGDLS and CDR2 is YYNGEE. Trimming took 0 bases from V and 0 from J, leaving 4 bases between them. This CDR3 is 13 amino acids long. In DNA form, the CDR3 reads TGTGCCAGCAGCGTAGGGGGCTCCTACGAGCAGTACTTC. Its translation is CASSVGGSYEQYF. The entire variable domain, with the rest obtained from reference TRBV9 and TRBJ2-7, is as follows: DSGVTQTPKHLITATGQRVTLRCSPRSGDLSVYWYQQSLDQGLQFLIQYYNGEERAKGNILERFSAQQFPDLHSELNLSSLELGDSALYFCASSVGGSYEQYFGPGTRLTVT.

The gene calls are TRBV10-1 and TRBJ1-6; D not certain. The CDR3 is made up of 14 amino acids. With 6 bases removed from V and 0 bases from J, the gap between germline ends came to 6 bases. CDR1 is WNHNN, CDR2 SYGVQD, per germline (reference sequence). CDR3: CASRGSSYNSPLHF. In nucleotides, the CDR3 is TGCGCCAGCAGAGGGAGCTCCTATAATTCACCCCTCCACTTT.